A single sample gave rise to the 16 T cell receptor beta chains below, sequenced in a study of early T cells in non-severe SARS-CoV-2 infection. TCRdb redid the calling of the 5' RACE reads with MiXCR, one entry per CDR3 protein. This sample has roughly 75,000 distinct CDR3 sequences, with roughly 12% found just once. The sequenced sample consisted of whole blood. All receptors derive from an adult who was a healthcare worker with PCR-confirmed SARS-CoV-2 infection or an uninfected control (not recorded which).

In this sample, this clonotype turned up many times. V is TRBV6-2 or TRBV6-3 and J is TRBJ2-1; TRBD2 aligns across 9 bases. Germline V gene lookup returns CDR1 MNHEY and CDR2 SVGEGT. Losses at the gene ends were 0 bases for V and 4 bases for J; bases not matched to a gene: 7. The CDR3 extends over 17 amino acids. CDR3 coding DNA: TGTGCCAGCAGTTACTCGGCACCTAGCGGGATTTACAATGAGCAGTTCTTC. Its translation: CASSYSAPSGIYNEQFF.

This clonotype was observed a few times. This rearrangement joins TRBV20-1 to TRBJ2-1; the D gene is possibly TRBD1 (5 bases). Per germline, CDR1 DFQATT and CDR2 SNEGSKA (reference sequence). V lost 6 bases, J lost 0 bases, and 9 bases lay in between. This CDR3 comprises 13 residues. In nucleotides, the CDR3 is TGCAGTGCAGGGGCCTCCTCCTACAATGAGCAGTTCTTC. Protein: CSAGASSYNEQFF.

The rearrangement uses TRBV12-3 or TRBV12-4 and TRBJ1-5, with no clear D. V lost 3 bases to trimming and J lost 7 bases, with 10 bases between them. CDR3 length equals 13 residues. CDR3 in amino acids: CASSFGVGQPQHF. CDR3 bases: TGTGCCAGCAGTTTCGGGGTGGGGCAGCCCCAGCATTTT.

This rearrangement joins TRBV9 to TRBJ2-7, with D unclear. The CDR3 runs to 14 residues. CDR1 and CDR2 (germline): SGDLS, YYNGEE. V lost 0 bases to trimming and J lost 2 bases, with 9 bases between them. In nucleotides, the CDR3 is TGTGCCAGCAGCGTAGAATGGAGCCCCTACGAGCAGTACTTC. Protein: CASSVEWSPYEQYF. Supplemented by reference TRBV9 and TRBJ2-7, the full variable domain reads DSGVTQTPKHLITATGQRVTLRCSPRSGDLSVYWYQQSLDQGLQFLIQYYNGEERAKGNILERFSAQQFPDLHSELNLSSLELGDSALYFCASSVEWSPYEQYFGPGTRLTVT.

This clonotype was seen ten or more times. The chain combines TRBV7-9 with TRBJ1-3; D call uncertain. Trimming pared 0 bases from V and 0 bases from J, leaving 3 bases between. Germline V gene sequence: CDR1 SEHNR, CDR2 FQNEAQ (reference sequence). The CDR3 spans 14 residues. In DNA, the CDR3 is TGTGCCAGCAGCTTAGCTAGCTCTGGAAACACCATATATTTT. As protein: CASSLASSGNTIYF.

A few counts support this clonotype. The V call is TRBV3-1, the J call TRBJ2-1; D gene unclear. The length of the CDR3 is 14 residues. The germline V gene encodes CDR1 LGHDT and CDR2 YNNKEL (reference sequence). V lost 4 bases to trimming and J lost 6 bases, with 13 bases between them. This CDR3 reads CASSPDILGNEQFF. CDR3 in DNA: TGTGCCAGCAGCCCCGACATTCTGGGCAATGAGCAGTTCTTC.

This chain joins TRBV6-5 and TRBJ1-2; tentatively, D is TRBD1 (6 bases). The CDR3 totals 13 residues. Germline-derived CDR1 and CDR2 are MNHEY and SVGAGI. The V gene lost 5 bases and the J gene lost 4 bases, with 11 bases spanning the gap. As DNA, the CDR3 is TGTGCCAGCAGTCGGGGACATGGCTATGGCTACACCTTC. Its translation is CASSRGHGYGYTF.

The V call is TRBV6-1, the J call TRBJ1-5; 7 bases map to TRBD1. Losses at the gene ends were 6 bases for V and 3 bases for J; bases not matched to a gene: 8. This CDR3 spans 15 amino acids. Per the germline V gene, CDR1 is MNHNS and CDR2 is SASEGT. The CDR3 here is CASRNGGGNNQPQHF. The CDR3 DNA sequence: TGTGCCAGCAGGAACGGAGGGGGCAACAATCAGCCCCAGCATTTT.

The CDR3 loop is CASSLQQGASTDTQYF. CDR3 bases: TGTGCCAGCAGCTTACAACAGGGGGCTTCCACAGATACGCAGTATTTT. This sequence joins TRBV7-7 and TRBJ2-3; 9 bases agree with TRBD1. Per the germline V gene, CDR1 is SSHAT and CDR2 is FNYEAQ (reference sequence). The trim removed 2 bases at V and 2 bases at J, leaving 5 bases unmatched. CDR3 length equals 16 residues.

This clonotype was recorded at least ten times. The rearrangement links TRBV28 to TRBJ1-1; D is uncertain. Germline V gives CDR1 MDHEN, CDR2 SYDVKM. There are 16 residues in the CDR3. The germline V and J ends were trimmed by 3 bases and 0 bases, with 14 bases remaining between them. The DNA for the CDR3 is TGTGCCAGCAGTTTCGATGTCGGGGTAATGAACACTGAAGCTTTCTTT. This translates into CASSFDVGVMNTEAFF.

This clonotype was recorded at least ten times. The rearrangement joins TRBV7-2 to TRBJ2-3; D is unclear. This CDR3 contains 14 residues. Germline V gives CDR1 SGHTA, CDR2 FQGNSA. The V gene lost 2 bases and the J gene lost 7 bases, with 13 bases spanning the gap. The CDR3: CASSLNAKANTQYF. The DNA of the CDR3 is TGTGCCAGCAGCTTAAATGCTAAAGCAAATACGCAGTATTTT.

J is TRBJ1-2 and V is TRBV11-2, with D unresolved. V dropped 5 bases and J dropped 7 bases, with 20 bases sitting between them. This CDR3 spans 15 amino acids. Germline V lookup: CDR1 SGHAT, CDR2 FQNNGV. CDR3 protein: CASSPDGPSGGGYTF. The CDR3 nucleotides read TGTGCCAGCAGCCCGGACGGACCCTCGGGAGGTGGCTACACCTTC.

This clonotype was picked up a small number of times. V and J are TRBV12-3 or TRBV12-4 and TRBJ2-1; 12 bases are shared with TRBD2. With V trimmed by 6 bases and J by 9 bases, 9 bases remained unmatched. This CDR3 has 15 amino acids. CDR3 region: CASRDSSGRAAEQFF. Written as DNA, the CDR3 is TGTGCCAGCAGAGACTCTAGCGGGAGGGCCGCTGAGCAGTTCTTC.

At least ten counts were recorded for this clonotype. The rearrangement links TRBV6-6 to TRBJ1-5; D might be TRBD1 (6 bases). Germline V gene sequence: CDR1 MNHNY, CDR2 SVGAGI (reference sequence). V lost 4 bases and J 12 bases, leaving 10 bases between the germline ends. CDR3 length equals 11 residues. Here the CDR3 DNA reads TGTGCCAGCAGTTCCCGGGACATCCAGCATTTT. Translation: CASSSRDIQHF.

This clonotype was seen a handful of times. This rearrangement joins TRBV7-3 to TRBJ2-1, with D uncertain. CDR1 and CDR2 (germline): SGHTA, FQGTGA. Trimming stripped 2 bases from V and 7 bases from J, with 9 bases between. CDR3 length equals 13 residues. This CDR3 is CASSLVGWNEQFF. The CDR3 bases are TGTGCCAGCAGCTTAGTGGGATGGAATGAGCAGTTCTTC.

This chain's CDR3 is CASSRTLYSNQPQHF. In DNA, the CDR3 is TGTGCCAGTAGCAGGACACTGTATAGCAATCAGCCCCAGCATTTT. V and J are TRBV19 and TRBJ1-5; TRBD1 might be the D (5 bases). The CDR3 extends over 15 amino acids. The V end was cut by 6 bases, the J end by 0 bases, with 12 bases between. CDR1 is LNHDA, CDR2 SQIVND, per germline (reference sequence).